This is a list of T cell receptor beta chains from one sample in a study of T cell responses to AZD1222 COVID-19 vaccine. Clones were read by immunoSEQ multiplex PCR, and TCRdb kept only the in-frame ones, dropping some. The sample lists about 150,000 clones, approximately 93% occurring once. The material sequenced was peripheral blood, taken on day 0 of AZD1222 vaccination. Receptor source: an adult in good health. Both conserved end residues are part of each CDR3. D genes are given only for firm matches. Clone size appears in some rows only: once, few, many, or a class for an expanded clone.

NA	TRBD2	TRBV19	TRBJ2-1	CASSTPGTSNGNEQFF	TGTGCCAGTAGTACCCCCGGGACTAGCAACGGCAATGAGCAGTTCTTC
NA	NA	TRBV2	TRBJ1-1	CASRLDNANTEAFF	TGTGCCAGCAGGTTAGACAATGCGAACACTGAAGCTTTCTTT
NA	NA	TRBV3-1/TRBV3-2	TRBJ2-4	CASSQGTLSSIQYF	TGTGCCAGCAGCCAAGGGACCCTCTCGAGCATTCAGTACTTC
NA	NA	TRBV27	TRBJ2-3	CASSLTGPRADTQYF	TGTGCCAGCAGCCTGACAGGCCCTAGGGCAGATACGCAGTATTTT
NA	NA	TRBV28	TRBJ1-4	CASSLGREGTNEKLFF	TGTGCCAGCAGTTTAGGGAGGGAGGGAACTAATGAAAAACTGTTTTTT
NA	TRBD1	TRBV15	TRBJ1-4	CATRRQGTEKLFF	TGTGCCACCAGGAGACAGGGAACAGAAAAACTGTTTTTT
NA	NA	TRBV27	TRBJ1-5	CASSLSGEGLGSGNQPQHF	TGTGCCAGCAGTTTATCGGGAGAGGGGTTGGGCTCAGGCAATCAGCCCCAGCATTTT
NA	NA	TRBV5-8	TRBJ2-1	CASITRVGNEQFF	TGTGCCAGCATCACTAGGGTAGGGAATGAGCAGTTCTTC
NA	TRBD1	TRBV3-1/TRBV3-2	TRBJ1-2	CASSYPGQARYGYTF	TGTGCCAGCAGTTACCCGGGACAGGCGCGCTATGGCTACACCTTC
few	TRBD1	TRBV28	TRBJ1-4	CASSSPRQGESEKLFF	TGTGCCAGCAGTTCTCCGAGACAGGGCGAAAGTGAAAAACTGTTTTTT
NA	NA	TRBV3-1/TRBV3-2	TRBJ1-1	CASSTSTIEDEAFF	TGTGCCAGCAGTACATCAACGATCGAAGATGAAGCTTTCTTT
NA	TRBD1	TRBV19	TRBJ1-5	CASSLDRENQPQHF	TGTGCCAGTAGCCTTGACAGGGAGAATCAGCCCCAGCATTTT
once	TRBD1	TRBV19	TRBJ2-7	CASSIEDRGYEQYF	TGTGCCAGTAGTATTGAGGACAGGGGCTACGAGCAGTACTTC
NA	TRBD1	TRBV5-1	TRBJ1-2	CASSFRGQDGYTF	TGCGCCAGCAGCTTTAGGGGACAGGATGGCTACACCTTC
few	NA	TRBV29-1	TRBJ2-1	CSVDANTGTYNEQFF	TGCAGCGTTGACGCAAATACAGGGACCTACAATGAGCAGTTCTTC
NA	TRBD2	TRBV6-5	TRBJ2-1	CASTMLGLAGNEQFF	TGTGCCAGCACTATGCTGGGACTAGCGGGAAACGAGCAGTTCTTC
few	NA	TRBV9	TRBJ2-1	CASSVGVASHEQFF	TGTGCCAGCAGCGTAGGGGTGGCTAGCCATGAGCAGTTCTTC
NA	NA	TRBV19	TRBJ1-2	CATASGINYGYTF	TGTGCCACTGCTTCTGGGATTAACTATGGCTACACCTTC
NA	NA	TRBV6-5	TRBJ1-5	CASSTDPDQPQHF	TGTGCCAGCAGCACCGACCCCGATCAGCCCCAGCATTTT
once	TRBD2	TRBV28	TRBJ2-5	CASSLGTGGPKGTQYF	TGTGCCAGCTCCTTGGGAACGGGAGGGCCTAAGGGGACCCAGTACTTC
NA	NA	TRBV9	TRBJ1-1	CASSVESRSEAFF	TGTGCCAGCAGCGTAGAGTCTCGATCCGAAGCTTTCTTT
NA	NA	TRBV6-5	TRBJ1-1	CASSYSMGGGNTEAFF	TGTGCCAGCAGTTACTCGATGGGAGGGGGGAACACTGAAGCTTTCTTT
NA	NA	TRBV18	TRBJ1-1	CASSPISLTEAFF	TGTGCCAGCTCACCAATCAGCTTGACTGAAGCTTTCTTT